The rows below give T cell receptor beta chains drawn from one sample of a study of T cell responses to AZD1222 COVID-19 vaccine. Assay: immunoSEQ multiplex PCR; the TCRdb copy retains only in-frame clones and omits some. Of about 140,000 clones in the sample, around 91% were seen once. Sequencing was performed on peripheral blood, taken on day 0 of AZD1222 vaccination. These receptors came from an adult in good health. Each CDR3 is given with its conserved first and last residue. D genes are given only for firm matches. Clone size appears in some rows only: once, few, many, or a class for an expanded clone.

D	V	J	size	CDR3	DNA
-	TRBV27	TRBJ1-2	-	CASSLVADSNYGYTF	TGTGCCAGCAGTTTAGTGGCAGACAGTAACTATGGCTACACCTTC
TRBD1	TRBV28	TRBJ1-2	-	CASSPTGTGGSYGYTF	TGTGCCAGCAGTCCAACCGGGACAGGGGGTTCTTATGGCTACACCTTC
TRBD1	TRBV18	TRBJ1-2	-	CASSPRQGDYGYTF	TGTGCCAGCTCACCTAGACAGGGTGACTATGGCTACACCTTC
-	TRBV7-2	TRBJ2-5	-	CASSLDTLRETQYF	TGTGCCAGCAGCTTAGATACGTTGAGGGAGACCCAGTACTTC
-	TRBV7-8	TRBJ1-2	once	CASSLTAGFYGYTF	TGTGCCAGCAGCTTAACAGCCGGCTTCTATGGCTACACCTTC
-	TRBV30	TRBJ1-1	-	CAWSPQLTEAFF	TGTGCCTGGAGTCCTCAGTTGACTGAAGCTTTCTTT
-	TRBV30	TRBJ2-4	-	CAWSGGGAKNIQYF	TGTGCCTGGAGTGGTGGGGGGGCCAAAAACATTCAGTACTTC
-	TRBV7-9	TRBJ2-7	few	CASSPRSTEYEQYF	TGTGCCAGCAGTCCCCGGAGCACTGAATACGAGCAGTACTTC
TRBD2	TRBV7-6	TRBJ2-7	once	CASSLRLAGGSDEQYF	TGTGCCAGCAGCTTGCGGCTAGCGGGGGGTTCAGACGAGCAGTACTTC
-	TRBV11-3	TRBJ1-5	-	CASTLRPGLSNQPQHF	TGTGCCAGCACCTTGAGACCGGGGTTGAGCAATCAGCCCCAGCATTTT
-	TRBV6-6	TRBJ1-2	-	CASSYQVEGYTF	TGTGCCAGCAGTTACCAGGTAGAGGGCTACACCTTC
TRBD2	TRBV11-2	TRBJ2-3	once	CASSLIAGDTDTQYF	TGTGCCAGCAGCTTAATAGCGGGAGACACAGATACGCAGTATTTT
-	TRBV27	TRBJ1-4	-	CASSDTGTPQNEKLFF	TGTGCCAGCAGTGACACAGGGACACCGCAAAATGAAAAACTGTTTTTT
TRBD2	TRBV4-2	TRBJ2-6	once	CASSLRGGTGANVLTF	TGTGCCAGCAGCCTCCGGGGGGGTACTGGGGCCAACGTCCTGACTTTC
TRBD1	TRBV6-5	TRBJ1-2	few	CASSPDRVDGYTF	TGTGCCAGCAGTCCGGACAGGGTGGATGGCTACACCTTC
-	TRBV10-3	TRBJ1-5	-	CATNQPGGSNQPQHF	TGTGCCACCAACCAGCCGGGGGGCAGCAATCAGCCCCAGCATTTT
-	TRBV29-1	TRBJ1-1	-	CSVTGNGMNTEAFF	TGCAGCGTCACGGGCAACGGCATGAACACTGAAGCTTTCTTT
-	TRBV14	TRBJ1-6	-	CASSQVLASPLHF	TGTGCCAGCAGCCAAGTTTTAGCTTCACCCCTCCACTTT
-	TRBV7-9	TRBJ1-1	-	CASSHPLGNTEAFF	TGTGCCAGCAGCCACCCGCTGGGTAACACTGAAGCTTTCTTT
-	TRBV7-9	TRBJ2-7	-	CASSLVSGRATDEQYF	TGTGCCAGCAGCTTAGTTTCGGGCAGGGCAACGGACGAGCAGTACTTC
TRBD2	TRBV30	TRBJ2-3	-	CAWIRTSPSTDTQYF	TGTGCCTGGATAAGGACTAGCCCCAGCACAGATACGCAGTATTTT
-	TRBV6-2/TRBV6-3	TRBJ1-2	-	CASSSLGDTLPYTF	TGTGCCAGCAGCTCCCTGGGGGACACCCTCCCCTACACCTTC